Each of the 10 T cell receptor beta chains below was sequenced from the same sample in a study of cytomegalovirus exposure and HLA in healthy donors. This PCR relied on a set of 60 Vbeta primers and 13 Jbeta primers. The table came from immunoSEQ multiplex PCR; TCRdb's copy has only in-frame clones and leaves some out. Here the sample spans 90,000 to 100,000 clones, under 80% being singletons. Input material: PBMCs. The receptor set was obtained from a man in his forties in good health and CMV-seropositive.

With respect to this clone: At one of its ends the junction is not consistent with the germline gene, which may arise from a read error. The chain carries TRBV7-7 and TRBJ2-5; D may be TRBD2 (6 bases). The CDR3 runs to 16 residues. Germline CDR1 SSHAT, CDR2 FNYEAQ (reference sequence). The CDR3 sequence: CASSSAGTRPEETQYF. CDR3 bases: TGTGCTAGCAGCTCCGCGGGGACGCGACCTGAAGAGACCCAGTACTTC.

This clone has only a few counts. The chain combines TRBV7-9 with TRBJ2-3; D unclear. CDR1 is SEHNR and CDR2 is FQNEAQ in the germline V gene (reference sequence). V shed 5 bases and J shed 0 bases, with 9 bases lying between them. This CDR3 comprises 14 residues. CDR3 loop: CASSLQLSTDTQYF. CDR3 bases: TGTGCCAGCAGCCTCCAGTTGAGCACAGATACGCAGTATTTT.

V is TRBV19 and J is TRBJ2-7; 10 bases map to TRBD1. The CDR3 covers 14 residues. The junction had 7 bases not matched to a gene; V was cut back by 5 bases and J by 6 bases. Germline V gives CDR1 LNHDA, CDR2 SQIVND (reference sequence). The CDR3 coding sequence is TGTGCCAGTAGTGACTCCGGGACAGGGGTCGAGCAGTACTTC. This translates into CASSDSGTGVEQYF.

This chain links TRBV18 with TRBJ2-3, with TRBD2 matching 14 bases. Germline trimming cut 6 bases from V and 6 bases from J; bases unmatched to any gene: 11. This CDR3 contains 17 residues. CDR1 and CDR2 (germline): KGHSH, LQKENI. The CDR3 DNA follows: TGTGCCAGCTCCCCTGGACTAGCGGGGGGAGCAGGGGATACGCAGTATTTT. It translates to CASSPGLAGGAGDTQYF.

The V gene is TRBV19, the J gene TRBJ2-1, with 7 bases matching TRBD1. Germline loops: CDR1 LNHDA, CDR2 SQIVND (reference sequence). There are 18 residues in the CDR3. The junction had 17 bases not matched to a gene; V was cut back by 9 bases and J by 0 bases. The CDR3 nucleotides read TGTGCCAGAAGGGCTGGGACAGCTATCAAATGCTCCTACAATGAGCAGTTCTTC. Translated: CARRAGTAIKCSYNEQFF.

V usage is TRBV15 and J usage is TRBJ2-1; 7 bases are shared with TRBD2. The CDR3 is 17 residues long. Germline lookup yields CDR1 LNHNV and CDR2 YYDKDF (reference sequence). Trimming removed 0 bases from V and 2 bases from J; junction bases left unmatched: 7. CDR3 DNA sequence: TGTGCCACCAGCAGAGATCTTGGTGGGACTACCTACAATGAGCAGTTCTTC. Translation: CATSRDLGGTTYNEQFF.

The chain couples TRBV15 to TRBJ2-7, with D hard to call. Per germline, CDR1 LNHNV and CDR2 YYDKDF (reference sequence). This CDR3 is built from 13 residues. The germline V and J ends were trimmed by 6 bases and 2 bases, with 11 bases remaining between them. This chain's CDR3 is CATSGPGAYEQYF. CDR3 bases: TGTGCCACCAGTGGGCCCGGTGCCTACGAGCAGTACTTC. Variable domain in full (rest from reference TRBV15 and TRBJ2-7): DAMVIQNPRYQVTQFGKPVTLSCSQTLNHNVMYWYQQKSSQAPKLLFHYYDKDFNNEADTPDNFQSRRPNTSFCFLDIRSPGLGDTAMYLCATSGPGAYEQYFGPGTRLTVT.

J is TRBJ2-1 and V is TRBV5-1; TRBD1 might be the D (6 bases). This CDR3 contains 15 residues. The germline V gene encodes CDR1 SGHRS and CDR2 YFSETQ. Trimming took off 0 bases at V and 6 bases at J, with 13 bases between the two ends. The CDR3 loop reads CASSLARSGANEQFF. The DNA of the CDR3 is TGCGCCAGCAGCTTGGCCCGATCAGGGGCCAATGAGCAGTTCTTC.

The chain has TRBV2 and TRBJ2-5, with D perhaps TRBD2 (5 bases). Per the germline V gene, CDR1 is SNHLY and CDR2 is FYNNEI. The CDR3 is 13 amino acids. Trimming removed 1 base at V and 7 bases at J, with 10 bases between. The CDR3 DNA reads as TGTGCCAGCAGTGAAGGGGAGCGTAGGACCCAGTACTTC. It encodes CASSEGERRTQYF.

This clone has a single count. This sequence joins TRBV4-1 and TRBJ2-7; the match to TRBD2 covers 13 bases. V was pared by 4 bases and J by 6 bases, with 6 bases of the junction left unmatched. Germline loops: CDR1 MGHRA, CDR2 YSYEKL. The CDR3 loop spans 15 amino acids. This CDR3 is CASSLRLAGGGEQYF. CDR3 nucleotides: TGCGCCAGCAGCCTCCGACTAGCGGGAGGTGGCGAGCAGTACTTC.